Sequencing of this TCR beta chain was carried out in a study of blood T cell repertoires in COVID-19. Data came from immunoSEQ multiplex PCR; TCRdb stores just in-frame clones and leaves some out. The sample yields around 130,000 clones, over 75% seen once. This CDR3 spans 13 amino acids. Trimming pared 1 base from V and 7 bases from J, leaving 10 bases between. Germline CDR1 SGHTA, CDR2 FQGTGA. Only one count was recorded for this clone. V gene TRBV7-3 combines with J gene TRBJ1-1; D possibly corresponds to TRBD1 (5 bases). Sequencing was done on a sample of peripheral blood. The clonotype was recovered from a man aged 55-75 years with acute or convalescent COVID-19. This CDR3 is CASSLNAGREAFF. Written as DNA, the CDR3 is TGTGCCAGCAGCTTAAATGCGGGACGTGAAGCTTTCTTT.